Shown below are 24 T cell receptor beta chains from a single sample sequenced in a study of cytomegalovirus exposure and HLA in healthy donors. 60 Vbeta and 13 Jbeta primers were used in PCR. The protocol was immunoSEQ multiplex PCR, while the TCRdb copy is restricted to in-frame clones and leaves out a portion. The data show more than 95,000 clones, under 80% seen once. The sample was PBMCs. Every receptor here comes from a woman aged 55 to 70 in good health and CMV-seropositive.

CDR3: CASSPRSGANTEAFF. The CDR3 DNA follows: TGTGCCAGCTCACCCCGGTCAGGGGCGAACACTGAAGCTTTCTTT. The chain recombines TRBV18 with TRBJ1-1, with D perhaps matching TRBD1 (6 bases). This CDR3 is built from 15 residues. Germline lookup yields CDR1 KGHSH and CDR2 LQKENI. Trimming cost V 3 bases and J 1 base, with 12 bases left between them.

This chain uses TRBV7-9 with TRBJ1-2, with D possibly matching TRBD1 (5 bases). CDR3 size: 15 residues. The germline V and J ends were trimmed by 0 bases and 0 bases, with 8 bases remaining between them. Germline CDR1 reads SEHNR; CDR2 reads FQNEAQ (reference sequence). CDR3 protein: CASSLAETANYGYTF. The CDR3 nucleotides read TGTGCCAGCAGCTTAGCGGAGACAGCTAACTATGGCTACACCTTC. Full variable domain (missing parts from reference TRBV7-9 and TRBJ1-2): DTGVSQNPRHKITKRGQNVTFRCDPISEHNRLYWYRQTLGQGPEFLTYFQNEAQLEKSRLLSDRFSAERPKGSFSTLEIQRTEQGDSAMYLCASSLAETANYGYTFGSGTRLTVV.

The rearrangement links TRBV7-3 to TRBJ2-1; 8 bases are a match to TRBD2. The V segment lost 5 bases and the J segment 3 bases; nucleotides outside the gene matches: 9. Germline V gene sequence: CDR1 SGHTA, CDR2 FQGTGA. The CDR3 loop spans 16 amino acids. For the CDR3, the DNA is TGTGCCAGCAGCCCATATTCGGGAGGGTTCTACAATGAGCAGTTCTTC. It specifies CASSPYSGGFYNEQFF.

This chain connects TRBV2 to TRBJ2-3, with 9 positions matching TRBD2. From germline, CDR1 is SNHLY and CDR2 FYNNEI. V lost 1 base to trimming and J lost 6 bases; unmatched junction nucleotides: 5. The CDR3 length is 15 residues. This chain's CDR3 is CASSEGRLAGDTQYF. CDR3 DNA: TGTGCCAGCAGTGAAGGGCGTCTAGCGGGGGATACGCAGTATTTT.

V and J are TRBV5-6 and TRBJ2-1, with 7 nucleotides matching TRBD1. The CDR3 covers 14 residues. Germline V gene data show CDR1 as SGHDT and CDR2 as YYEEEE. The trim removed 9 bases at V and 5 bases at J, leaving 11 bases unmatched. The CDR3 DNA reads TGTGCCACTTTGGACAGGTTTTCTAACAATGAGCAGTTCTTC. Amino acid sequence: CATLDRFSNNEQFF.

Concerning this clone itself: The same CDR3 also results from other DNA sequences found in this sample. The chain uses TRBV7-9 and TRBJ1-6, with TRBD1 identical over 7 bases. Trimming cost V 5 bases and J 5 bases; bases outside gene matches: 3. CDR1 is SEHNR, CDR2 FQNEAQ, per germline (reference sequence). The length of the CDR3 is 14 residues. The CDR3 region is CASSRTGDNSPLHF. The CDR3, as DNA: TGTGCCAGCAGCCGGACAGGTGATAATTCACCCCTCCACTTT. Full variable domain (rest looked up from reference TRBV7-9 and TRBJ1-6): DTGVSQNPRHKITKRGQNVTFRCDPISEHNRLYWYRQTLGQGPEFLTYFQNEAQLEKSRLLSDRFSAERPKGSFSTLEIQRTEQGDSAMYLCASSRTGDNSPLHFGNGTRLTVT.

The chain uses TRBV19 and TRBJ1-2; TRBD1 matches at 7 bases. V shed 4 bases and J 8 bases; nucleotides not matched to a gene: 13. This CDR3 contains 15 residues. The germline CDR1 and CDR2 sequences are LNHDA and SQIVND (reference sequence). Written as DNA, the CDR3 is TGTGCCAGTAGTAGGCGAAGACAGGGAGAAGGCGGCTACACCTTC. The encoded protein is CASSRRRQGEGGYTF.

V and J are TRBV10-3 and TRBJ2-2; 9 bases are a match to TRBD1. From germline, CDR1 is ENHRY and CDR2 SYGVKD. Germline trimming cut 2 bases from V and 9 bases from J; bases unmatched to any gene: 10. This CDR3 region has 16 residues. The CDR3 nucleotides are TGTGCCATCAGTGAGGCGCCGGGACAGGGTCATCGGGAGCTGTTTTTT. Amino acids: CAISEAPGQGHRELFF.

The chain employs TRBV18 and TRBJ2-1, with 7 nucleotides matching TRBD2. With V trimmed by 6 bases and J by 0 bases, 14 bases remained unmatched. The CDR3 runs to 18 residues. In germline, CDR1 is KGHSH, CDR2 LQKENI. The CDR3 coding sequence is TGTGCCAGCTCGCAAACACCTAGGACTAGGACCTCCTACAATGAGCAGTTCTTC. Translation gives CASSQTPRTRTSYNEQFF. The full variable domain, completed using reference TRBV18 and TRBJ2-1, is NAGVMQNPRHLVRRRGQEARLRCSPMKGHSHVYWYRQLPEEGLKFMVYLQKENIIDESGMPKERFSAEFPKEGPSILRIQQVVRGDSAAYFCASSQTPRTRTSYNEQFFGPGTRLTVL.

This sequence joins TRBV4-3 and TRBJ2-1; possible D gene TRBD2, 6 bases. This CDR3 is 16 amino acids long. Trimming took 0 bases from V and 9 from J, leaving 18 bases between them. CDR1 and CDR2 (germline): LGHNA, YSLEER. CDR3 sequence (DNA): TGCGCCAGCAGCCAAGAGGCTACGGGGGTATGGGGTGAGCAGTTCTTC. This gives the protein CASSQEATGVWGEQFF.

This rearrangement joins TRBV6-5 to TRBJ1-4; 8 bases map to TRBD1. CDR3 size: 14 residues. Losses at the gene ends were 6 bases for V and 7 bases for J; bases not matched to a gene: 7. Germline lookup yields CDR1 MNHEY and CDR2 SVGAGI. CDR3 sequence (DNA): TGTGCCAGCAGCAGACAGGGGCTGGGTGAAAAACTGTTTTTT. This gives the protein CASSRQGLGEKLFF.

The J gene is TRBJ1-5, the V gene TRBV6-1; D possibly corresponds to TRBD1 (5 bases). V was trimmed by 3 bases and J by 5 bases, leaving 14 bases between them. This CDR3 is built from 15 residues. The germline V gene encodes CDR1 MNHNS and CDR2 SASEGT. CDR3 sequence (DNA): TGTGCCAGCAGTGACCCCTGGGGGGTTGATCAGCCCCAGCATTTT. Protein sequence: CASSDPWGVDQPQHF.

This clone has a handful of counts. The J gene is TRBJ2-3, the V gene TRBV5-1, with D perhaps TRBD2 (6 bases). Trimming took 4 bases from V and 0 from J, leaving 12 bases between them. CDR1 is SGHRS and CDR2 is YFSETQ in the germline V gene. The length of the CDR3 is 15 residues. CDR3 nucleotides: TGCGCCAGCAGCATAGGACTATCTAGCACAGATACGCAGTATTTT. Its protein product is CASSIGLSSTDTQYF.

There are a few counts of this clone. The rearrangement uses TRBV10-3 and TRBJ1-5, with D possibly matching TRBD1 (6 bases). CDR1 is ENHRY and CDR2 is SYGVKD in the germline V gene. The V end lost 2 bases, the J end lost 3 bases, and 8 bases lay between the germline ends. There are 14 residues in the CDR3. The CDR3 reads CAISETGNNQPQHF. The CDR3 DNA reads TGTGCCATCAGTGAGACAGGGAACAATCAGCCCCAGCATTTT.

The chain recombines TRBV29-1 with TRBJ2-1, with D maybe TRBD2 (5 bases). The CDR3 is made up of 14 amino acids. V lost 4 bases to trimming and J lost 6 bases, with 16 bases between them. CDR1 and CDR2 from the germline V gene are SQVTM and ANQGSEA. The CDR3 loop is CSVVASFVGNEQFF. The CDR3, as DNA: TGCAGCGTTGTGGCTAGCTTTGTCGGCAATGAGCAGTTCTTC.

CDR3 amino acids: CATARQGVGAEAFF. The DNA of the CDR3 is TGTGCCACCGCGAGACAGGGGGTTGGGGCTGAAGCTTTCTTT. The chain combines TRBV15 with TRBJ1-1, with 9 bases that match TRBD1. The CDR3 is made up of 14 amino acids. The germline gives CDR1 LNHNV, CDR2 YYDKDF (reference sequence). After removal of 8 bases from V and 6 bases from J, the junction contained 10 bases not matched to a gene.

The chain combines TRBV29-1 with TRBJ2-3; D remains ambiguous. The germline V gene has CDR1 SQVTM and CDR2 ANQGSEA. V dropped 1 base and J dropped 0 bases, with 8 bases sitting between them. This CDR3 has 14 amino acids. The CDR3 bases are TGCAGCGTTGAAGGTCCAGGCAGCACAGATACGCAGTATTTT. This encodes CSVEGPGSTDTQYF.

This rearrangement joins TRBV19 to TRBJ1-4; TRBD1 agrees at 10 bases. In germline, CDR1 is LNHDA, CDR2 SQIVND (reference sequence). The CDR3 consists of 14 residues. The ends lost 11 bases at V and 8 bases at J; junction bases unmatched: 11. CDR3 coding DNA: TGTGCCGCCGGGACAGGGGTTCGAGGAGAAAAACTGTTTTTT. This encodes CAAGTGVRGEKLFF.

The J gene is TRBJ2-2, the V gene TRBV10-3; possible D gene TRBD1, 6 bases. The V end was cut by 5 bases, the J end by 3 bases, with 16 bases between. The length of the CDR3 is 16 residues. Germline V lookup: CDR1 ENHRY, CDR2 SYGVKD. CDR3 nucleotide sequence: TGTGCCATCAGTAATCGGGACAAAGGGGACACCGGGGAGCTGTTTTTT. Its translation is CAISNRDKGDTGELFF.

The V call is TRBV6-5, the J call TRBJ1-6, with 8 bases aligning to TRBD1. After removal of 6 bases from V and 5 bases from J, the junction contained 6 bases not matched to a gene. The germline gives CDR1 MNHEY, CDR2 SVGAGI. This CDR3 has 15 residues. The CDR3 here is CASRGTGGHNSPLHF. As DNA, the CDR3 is TGTGCCAGCAGGGGTACAGGGGGTCATAATTCACCCCTCCACTTT.

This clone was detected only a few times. The CDR3 DNA is TGTGCCAGCAGCCAAGATCGGAGGGGTCCTAATGAAAAACTGTTTTTT. Its protein is CASSQDRRGPNEKLFF. This chain connects TRBV14 to TRBJ1-4; D may be TRBD1 (5 bases). This CDR3 has 16 residues. The germline V gene has CDR1 SGHDN and CDR2 FVKESK. V shed 0 bases and J shed 3 bases, with 11 bases lying between them.

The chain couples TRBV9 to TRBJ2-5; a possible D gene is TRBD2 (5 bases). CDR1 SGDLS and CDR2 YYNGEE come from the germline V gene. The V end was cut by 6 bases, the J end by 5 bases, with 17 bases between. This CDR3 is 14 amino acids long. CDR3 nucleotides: TGTGCCAGCACTATTCGGGGTGATTCGGAGACCCAGTACTTC. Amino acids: CASTIRGDSETQYF.

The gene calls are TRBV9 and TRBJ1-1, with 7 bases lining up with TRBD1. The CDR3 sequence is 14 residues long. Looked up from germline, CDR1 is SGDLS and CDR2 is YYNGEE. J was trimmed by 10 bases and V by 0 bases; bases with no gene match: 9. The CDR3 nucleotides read TGTGCCAGCAGCGTAGGACAGGGACTAGGAGGAGCTTTCTTT. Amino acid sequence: CASSVGQGLGGAFF.

CDR3 loop: CASSPTSGGLNYGYTF. CDR3 coding DNA: TGTGCCAGCTCACCGACTTCAGGGGGCCTTAACTATGGCTACACCTTC. The chain has TRBV18 and TRBJ1-2, with 8 positions matching TRBD1. CDR3 length: 16 amino acids. V lost 3 bases and J lost 1; bases outside the gene matches: 7. Germline-derived CDR1 and CDR2 are KGHSH and LQKENI.